One and the same sample provided the 21 T cell receptor beta chains below, sequenced in a study of beta chain features in type 1 diabetes (dated 2018 in TCRdb). The library was obtained by the immunoSEQ multiplex PCR assay. The entire amount of isolated RNA was reverse transcribed using the High Capacity cDNA Reverse Transcription Kit, so the sequenced TCRB transcripts were expressed ones. This is the immuneACCESS table as TCRdb keeps it, with only in-frame sequences that have V and J called. A part of the clones is gone; compared with another copy, unresolved V genes explain less than half, and the rest is unexplained. The sample yields hundreds of thousands of clones; around 30% were counted once. The ten largest clones add up to about 0.065% of the sample. The sequencing sample was made of naive CD4+ T cells from blood. In the paper's terms, the cell subset or site label means: true naive CD4+ T cells. These receptor sequences come from a man younger than 35 in good health.

CDR3 region: CASSLERESGEQFF. In nucleotides, the CDR3 is TGTGCCAGCAGCTTAGAGCGGGAGTCGGGTGAGCAGTTCTTC. The gene calls are TRBV7-9 and TRBJ2-1; 8 bases agree with TRBD2. The V and J ends lost 1 base and 9 bases, in that order; junction bases with no gene match: 5. The CDR3 loop spans 14 amino acids. Germline CDR1 is SEHNR and CDR2 is FQNEAQ (reference sequence).

The rearrangement links TRBV28 to TRBJ2-1; 7 nucleotides match TRBD2. CDR1 is MDHEN, CDR2 SYDVKM, per germline. This CDR3 is built from 12 residues. The CDR3: CAGGSLYNEQFF. The DNA of the CDR3 is TGTGCTGGCGGGAGTCTGTATAATGAGCAGTTCTTC. Supplemented by reference TRBV28 and TRBJ2-1, the full variable domain reads DVKVTQSSRYLVKRTGEKVFLECVQDMDHENMFWYRQDPGLGLRLIYFSYDVKMKEKGDIPEGYSVSREKKERFSLILESASTNQTSMYLCAGGSLYNEQFFGPGTRLTVL.

This clone appeared a few times. The chain is built from TRBV30 and TRBJ1-1; no definite D call. Trimming removed 4 bases at V and 1 base at J, with 13 bases between. The CDR3 totals 14 residues. Looked up from germline, CDR1 is GTSNPN and CDR2 is SVGIG (reference sequence). The CDR3 spells CAWNRLGRNTEAFF. CDR3 coding DNA: TGTGCCTGGAATCGTTTGGGTAGGAACACTGAAGCTTTCTTT.

The CDR3 protein is CASSLAGTARADGYTF. In DNA form, the CDR3 reads TGTGCCAGCAGCTTAGCTGGGACAGCCCGAGCGGATGGCTACACCTTC. This chain joins TRBV13 and TRBJ1-2; 7 bases line up with TRBD1. The length of the CDR3 is 16 residues. V gave up 1 base and J gave up 6 bases; unmatched junction bases: 11. Germline loops: CDR1 PRHDT, CDR2 FYEKMQ (reference sequence).

This clone was observed a few times. The J gene is TRBJ2-2, the V gene TRBV7-3; a possible D gene is TRBD2 (5 bases). Per the germline V gene, CDR1 is SGHTA and CDR2 is FQGTGA. Trimming shortened V by 10 bases and J by 6 bases, and 12 bases separated the two germline ends. The CDR3 is made up of 12 amino acids. This CDR3 reads CATRPGAGELFF. CDR3 DNA: TGTGCCACCCGCCCCGGGGCCGGGGAGCTGTTTTTT. Combining the CDR3 with reference TRBV7-3 and TRBJ2-2 gives the whole variable domain GAGVSQTPSNKVTEKGKYVELRCDPISGHTALYWYRQSLGQGPEFLIYFQGTGAADDSGLPNDRFFAVRPEGSVSTLKIQRTERGDSAVYLCATRPGAGELFFGEGSRLTVL.

The rearrangement links TRBV30 to TRBJ1-4; no firm D call. CDR3 length equals 11 residues. Trimming shortened V by 5 bases and J by 2 bases, and 3 bases separated the two germline ends. The germline CDR1 and CDR2 sequences are GTSNPN and SVGIG (reference sequence). CDR3 region: CAWSTNEKLFF. Written as DNA, the CDR3 is TGTGCCTGGTCCACTAATGAAAAACTGTTTTTT. The whole variable domain, remainder taken from reference TRBV30 and TRBJ1-4, is SQTIHQWPATLVQPVGSPLSLECTVEGTSNPNLYWYRQAAGRGLQLLFYSVGIGQISSEVPQNLSASRPQDRQFILSSKKLLLSDSGFYLCAWSTNEKLFFGSGTQLSVL.

The V call is TRBV18, the J call TRBJ2-5; perhaps D is TRBD1 or TRBD2 (5 bases each). Trimming removed 2 bases at V and 3 bases at J, with 10 bases between. Per germline, CDR1 KGHSH and CDR2 LQKENI. The CDR3 length is 14 residues. The DNA of the CDR3 is TGTGCCAGCTCACCAGCACTAGGGGAAGAGACCCAGTACTTC. Translation gives CASSPALGEETQYF. The variable domain in full, with the rest retrieved from reference TRBV18 and TRBJ2-5, is NAGVMQNPRHLVRRRGQEARLRCSPMKGHSHVYWYRQLPEEGLKFMVYLQKENIIDESGMPKERFSAEFPKEGPSILRIQQVVRGDSAAYFCASSPALGEETQYFGPGTRLLVL.

Only a few counts were recorded for this clone. The gene calls are TRBV29-1 and TRBJ2-7; the match to TRBD1 covers 7 bases. V shed 7 bases and J 2 bases; nucleotides not matched to a gene: 5. The germline V gene has CDR1 SQVTM and CDR2 ANQGSEA. This CDR3 comprises 12 residues. CDR3 sequence: CSGGDSAYEQYF. CDR3 in DNA: TGCAGCGGAGGGGACAGCGCCTACGAGCAGTACTTC.

The sample holds a few counts of this clone. The chain has TRBV7-9 and TRBJ2-5; a possible D gene is TRBD2 (6 bases). The CDR3 totals 15 residues. In germline, CDR1 is SEHNR, CDR2 FQNEAQ (reference sequence). V was trimmed by 1 base and J by 3 bases, leaving 12 bases between them. CDR3 amino acids: CASSLGGGAEETQYF. The CDR3 coding sequence is TGTGCCAGCAGCTTAGGAGGAGGGGCGGAAGAGACCCAGTACTTC.

This clone was recorded a few times. This chain connects TRBV15 to TRBJ1-4; 8 bases agree with TRBD1. Germline V gives CDR1 LNHNV, CDR2 YYDKDF (reference sequence). With V trimmed by 1 base and J by 8 bases, 0 bases remained unmatched. This CDR3 is 13 amino acids long. For the CDR3, the DNA is TGTGCCACCAGCAGAGGGGACAGGGAAAAACTGTTTTTT. Its translation: CATSRGDREKLFF.

The CDR3: CSACRVGSYNEQFF. In nucleotides, the CDR3 is TGCAGCGCCTGCAGGGTAGGGTCCTACAATGAGCAGTTCTTC. The genes are TRBV29-1 and TRBJ2-1; perhaps TRBD1 as D (5 bases). The CDR3 totals 14 residues. Trimming cost V 7 bases and J 1 base, with 14 bases left between them. Per germline, CDR1 SQVTM and CDR2 ANQGSEA.

J is TRBJ1-1 and V is TRBV9; the D is unclear. The germline gives CDR1 SGDLS, CDR2 YYNGEE. Trimming cost V 1 base and J 0 bases, with 7 bases left between them. This CDR3 has 14 amino acids. The CDR3 DNA reads TGTGCCAGCAGCGTATCGTCAGTGAACACTGAAGCTTTCTTT. Translating gives CASSVSSVNTEAFF.

This clone was counted a few times. The chain combines TRBV7-8 with TRBJ2-4; 7 bases fit TRBD1. In germline, CDR1 is SGHVS, CDR2 FQNEAQ. V shed 5 bases, J shed 0 bases, and the junction held 4 bases outside the gene matches. The length of the CDR3 is 15 residues. CDR3 protein: CASSAGTVAKNIQYF. CDR3 nucleotides: TGTGCCAGCAGCGCAGGGACAGTAGCCAAAAACATTCAGTACTTC.

The chain couples TRBV6-5 to TRBJ2-7, with TRBD1 matching 7 bases. V lost 7 bases and J lost 1; bases outside the gene matches: 4. In germline, CDR1 is MNHEY, CDR2 SVGAGI. This CDR3 spans 13 amino acids. Here the CDR3 reads CASTKGQSYEQYF. The CDR3 DNA is TGTGCCAGCACCAAGGGACAGTCCTACGAGCAGTACTTC.

This clone has a handful of counts. CDR3 sequence (DNA): TGTGCTAGTGGTTTCGACAGGGTCGCTAGCACAGATACGCAGTATTTT. It yields the protein CASGFDRVASTDTQYF. The chain couples TRBV12-5 to TRBJ2-3; the match to TRBD1 covers 7 bases. Looked up from germline, CDR1 is LGHNT and CDR2 is FRNRAP. The CDR3 contains 16 residues. Trimming at V came to 3 bases and at J to 0 bases, leaving 6 bases not matched to a gene.

This sequence joins TRBV18 and TRBJ1-1; D remains unclear. Germline lookup yields CDR1 KGHSH and CDR2 LQKENI. V gave up 5 bases and J gave up 0 bases, with 10 bases separating them. The CDR3 has 14 residues. The CDR3 reads CASSVLDLNTEAFF. The DNA of the CDR3 is TGTGCCAGCTCAGTACTCGACTTGAACACTGAAGCTTTCTTT.

This clone was observed a few times. This chain links TRBV29-1 with TRBJ2-5; TRBD1 matches 9 bases. The length of the CDR3 is 14 residues. Germline values: CDR1 SQVTM, CDR2 ANQGSEA. Trimming took 3 bases from V and 5 from J; bases not matched to a gene: 7. The chain's CDR3 is CSVEYRGRGETQYF. CDR3 DNA: TGCAGCGTTGAGTACAGGGGGCGCGGGGAGACCCAGTACTTC.

In the case of this clone: This same CDR3 is encoded by further DNA sequences in the sample. The chain has TRBV15 and TRBJ2-7, with D perhaps matching TRBD1 (6 bases). The CDR3 contains 15 residues. Germline V lookup: CDR1 LNHNV, CDR2 YYDKDF (reference sequence). V lost 0 bases to trimming and J lost 3 bases, with 12 bases between them. In nucleotides, the CDR3 is TGTGCCACCAGCAGAGATCGTGGGGGCGGCTACGAGCAGTACTTC. The encoded protein is CATSRDRGGGYEQYF.

This clone was recorded a few times. The CDR3 DNA reads TGTGCCTGGAGGGCCGGACTTGGCTCTGGGGCCAACGTCCTGACTTTC. Protein sequence: CAWRAGLGSGANVLTF. The V and J genes are TRBV30 and TRBJ2-6, with D perhaps TRBD2 (5 bases). The CDR3 length is 16 residues. The V end lost 3 bases, the J end lost 0 bases, and 12 bases lay between the germline ends. Germline V gives CDR1 GTSNPN, CDR2 SVGIG (reference sequence).

This clone appeared a single time. The chain recombines TRBV6-5 with TRBJ2-7; 10 nucleotides line up with TRBD2. This CDR3 is built from 14 residues. Germline assignment: CDR1 MNHEY and CDR2 SVGAGI. The ends lost 7 bases at V and 4 bases at J; junction bases unmatched: 7. CDR3 amino acids: CASKASGSRYEQYF. The CDR3 DNA sequence: TGTGCCAGCAAGGCTAGCGGGAGTCGATACGAGCAGTACTTC.

This clone has just a few counts. This chain uses TRBV5-4 with TRBJ2-1; possible D gene TRBD2, 5 bases. The CDR3 sequence is 15 residues long. Trimming left V 4 bases short and J 0 bases short, with 11 bases between. Germline V gene data show CDR1 as SGHNT and CDR2 as YYREEE (reference sequence). The CDR3 DNA is TGTGCCAGCAGCCCTAGCAGAAGCTCCTACAATGAGCAGTTCTTC. Residues: CASSPSRSSYNEQFF.